Given below is one TCR beta chain in context. There are many counts of this clonotype. There is no known antigen for this receptor. No quality values exist for individual bases; no much larger clone is one base distant. Based on the germline V gene (reference sequence), the CDR1 and CDR2 sequences are DFQATT and SNEGSKA. The CDR3 runs 15 residues from the cysteine to the phenylalanine. Just the 45-base CDR3 DNA is kept, in frame starting at base 1. The V and J ends are trimmed by 3 bases and 6 bases, leaving 18 bases between them. The data derive from a study of blood T cells in healthy people across ages (dated by TCRdb to 2013 to 2016). For the study in its entirety: In model experiments, roughly one uniquely barcoded TCR beta cDNA molecule per two T cells was captured by template switching. The study measured age-related changes in TCR beta repertoire diversity using deep sequencing normalized with unique cDNA molecular identifiers. The donors were split into four age groups: young (average about 15 years), middle-aged (roughly 40), aged (over 55) and long-lived (approximately 80). To avoid experimental bias, donors of different ages were spread randomly across the sequencing lanes. The study analyzed two additional independent replicas of 1 million unique cDNA reads from the same blood draw for two donors, one aged 18 to 30 and one aged 80 or older.

What the study reported, not specific to this receptor: Compared with the aged group, the long-lived group had more naive CD4+ T cells, fewer expanded clones and increased TCR diversity, suggesting age selection. Observed TCR beta diversity correlated strongly with the percentage of naive T cells measured by flow cytometry. Conclusive comparison of naive and antigen-experienced compartments was prevented by the profiling of bulk unsorted PBMCs. Donor CMV infection status was unknown, potentially confounding age-related changes in expanded clonotypes. Observed TCR beta diversity per million T cells fell roughly linearly with age, and a significant reduction was already apparent by age roughly 40. Estimates of total diversity based on one million sequenced T cells were considered lower bounds and underestimates.

The method was 5' RACE. TCRdb names Illumina HiSeq 2500 as the instrument used. The second PCR ran for about 6 to 11 cycles and used a J-beta primer mix along with a sample-barcoded 5' primer. A unique molecular identifier was introduced onto each TCR beta cDNA molecule by a template-switch 5' adaptor carrying 12 random nucleotides. At least 2.5 million CDR3-containing paired-end reads were obtained from each sample. First-strand cDNA synthesis was performed from all RNA using the Mint cDNA synthesis kit, with priming by a TRBC-specific oligonucleotide. Following uracil-DNA glycosylase treatment, a first 18-cycle PCR with universal primers M1SS and BC2_uni_R was performed on all cDNA. The authors' analysis ran thus. Normalization of each sample was performed by random selection of 1 million high-quality reads, each carrying a distinct molecular identifier. Reads with shared molecular identifiers were discarded instead of being binned into consensus sequences. MiTCR, with a Q25 quality threshold and the strictest error-elimination algorithm, was used for CDR3 identification, clonotype clustering and error correction. Lower-bound total TCR beta diversity was estimated with a nonparametric unseen species model using Euler transformation. TCRdb itself trimmed the public reads at Q25 with fastp, ran MiXCR and retained productive beta chains. CDR3 protein sequences are deduplicated, and each keeps its most common genes and DNA. For this entry, the V and J calls and clone size follow TCRdb and not the study's own pipeline. This sample holds about 730,000 distinct CDR3 sequences; around 46% were observed only once. In total, the top ten clones hold under 25% of the sample.

Donors were approximately 42 systemically healthy Caucasian individuals from Russia aged 6 to 90 years. Around 10 milliliters of peripheral blood were drawn from each donor into EDTA-treated Vacutainer tubes. Ficoll-Paque density-gradient centrifugation was used to isolate PBMCs, with at least 7 million obtained per sample. Total RNA was extracted from PBMCs with Trizol reagent, with at least 6 micrograms obtained per sample. For every donor, flow cytometry on a PBMC aliquot measured the percentage of naive CD45RAhigh/CD27high T cells. This TCR derives from a woman in her sixties or seventies in good health. The sequence links TRBV20-1 to TRBJ2-1; a tentative D match to TRBD2 spans 5 bases. The sample was blood. Read as DNA, the sequence is TGCAGTGCTAGTACAGTAGGAGGCTTTGGCAATGAGCAGTTCTTC. Protein translation: CSASTVGGFGNEQFF.